The 17 T cell receptor beta chains in this list originate from one sample, sequenced in a study of blood T cell repertoires in COVID-19. Only in-frame clones appear in the TCRdb table, and some are missing; sequencing was by immunoSEQ multiplex PCR. The sample shows 25,000 to 35,000 clones, about nine tenths of them seen only once. Specimen: peripheral blood. These receptors were obtained from a man aged 60 to 75 with active COVID-19.

The J gene is TRBJ2-3, the V gene TRBV7-3, with D unclear. V was pared by 4 bases and J by 1 base, with 6 bases between. The CDR3 has 13 amino acids. Germline assignment: CDR1 SGHTA and CDR2 FQGTGA. DNA for the CDR3: TGTGCCAGCAGCTCGGTTGGCACAGATACGCAGTATTTT. Residues: CASSSVGTDTQYF.

The chain carries TRBV15 and TRBJ2-2; the D gene is possibly TRBD1 (6 bases). Germline CDR1 is LNHNV and CDR2 is YYDKDF (reference sequence). V gave up 1 base and J gave up 2 bases, with 8 bases separating them. The CDR3 covers 15 residues. The CDR3 spells CATSRAGQNTGELFF. In DNA, the CDR3 is TGTGCCACCAGCAGAGCGGGACAAAACACCGGGGAGCTGTTTTTT. Using reference TRBV15 and TRBJ2-2 for the parts outside the CDR3, the full variable domain is DAMVIQNPRYQVTQFGKPVTLSCSQTLNHNVMYWYQQKSSQAPKLLFHYYDKDFNNEADTPDNFQSRRPNTSFCFLDIRSPGLGDTAMYLCATSRAGQNTGELFFGEGSRLTVL.

In this sample, this clone turned up once. The chain is built from TRBV5-4 and TRBJ1-2, with TRBD1 identical over 7 bases. Germline V lookup: CDR1 SGHNT, CDR2 YYREEE (reference sequence). Germline trimming cut 2 bases from V and 4 bases from J; bases unmatched to any gene: 2. The CDR3 extends over 13 amino acids. The CDR3 nucleotides read TGTGCCAGCAGCTTTCAGGGGGGCTATGGCTACACCTTC. Translated, it gives CASSFQGGYGYTF.

The genes are TRBV30 and TRBJ2-3, with D maybe TRBD2 (6 bases). Trimming shortened V by 2 bases and J by 2 bases, and 8 bases separated the two germline ends. The CDR3 has 13 amino acids. Germline lookup yields CDR1 GTSNPN and CDR2 SVGIG (reference sequence). This CDR3 is CAWSRGATDTQYF. The DNA for the CDR3 is TGTGCCTGGAGTCGCGGGGCCACAGATACGCAGTATTTT.

The chain is built from TRBV4-1 and TRBJ1-1, with 7 bases fitting TRBD1. This CDR3 is 15 amino acids long. Germline-derived CDR1 and CDR2 are MGHRA and YSYEKL. Germline trimming cut 0 bases from V and 0 bases from J; bases unmatched to any gene: 1. The CDR3 protein is CASSQEGQMNTEAFF. The CDR3 DNA is TGCGCCAGCAGCCAAGAGGGACAGATGAACACTGAAGCTTTCTTT.

The genes are TRBV6-1 and TRBJ2-7; 10 bases line up with TRBD1. Germline CDR1 and CDR2: MNHNS and SASEGT. The V segment lost 1 base and the J segment 5 bases; nucleotides outside the gene matches: 5. The CDR3 is 15 residues long. The CDR3 reads CASSEVWDRGDEQYF. For the CDR3, the DNA is TGTGCCAGCAGTGAAGTTTGGGACAGGGGTGACGAGCAGTACTTC.

This clone showed up just a few times. The chain uses TRBV3-1 (or the pseudogene TRBV3-2) and TRBJ2-1; TRBD2 matches at 8 bases. V shed 0 bases, J shed 4 bases, and the junction held 8 bases outside the gene matches. The length of the CDR3 is 17 residues. The germline CDR1 and CDR2 sequences are LGHDT and YNNKEL (reference sequence). CDR3 loop: CASSQDSAGGPYNEQFF. CDR3 DNA sequence: TGTGCCAGCAGCCAAGACTCGGCGGGGGGCCCATACAATGAGCAGTTCTTC.

This clone was observed a handful of times. The CDR3 bases are TGTGCCAGCAGCTTAGTCGACAGGGGAGCCCCTGGGGCCAACGTCCTGACTTTC. It encodes CASSLVDRGAPGANVLTF. V and J are TRBV5-4 and TRBJ2-6, with 8 bases that match TRBD1. Germline CDR1 is SGHNT and CDR2 is YYREEE (reference sequence). CDR3 length: 18 amino acids. The junction had 9 bases not matched to a gene; V was cut back by 2 bases and J by 2 bases.

This CDR3 is CASSQQVSYEQYF. The DNA of the CDR3 is TGTGCCAGCAGCCAACAGGTCTCCTACGAGCAGTACTTC. The chain recombines TRBV4-2 with TRBJ2-7; no reliable D call. The CDR3 length is 13 residues. Germline loops: CDR1 LGHNA, CDR2 YNFKEQ. The V end lost 2 bases, the J end lost 0 bases, and 5 bases lay between the germline ends.

The chain employs TRBV4-1 and TRBJ1-5; D is possibly TRBD1 (5 bases). This CDR3 is 13 amino acids long. Trimming took 4 bases from V and 7 from J, leaving 11 bases between them. Germline loops: CDR1 MGHRA, CDR2 YSYEKL. The CDR3 spells CASSLDSEQPQHF. The CDR3, as DNA: TGCGCCAGCAGCCTAGACAGCGAACAGCCCCAGCATTTT.

This CDR3 is CASKKEPNTGELFF. CDR3 in DNA: TGTGCCAGCAAAAAGGAGCCTAACACCGGGGAGCTGTTTTTT. This chain joins TRBV2 and TRBJ2-2; D remains ambiguous. V lost 7 bases, J lost 2 bases, and 11 bases lay in between. This CDR3 spans 14 amino acids. In germline, CDR1 is SNHLY, CDR2 FYNNEI. Looking up the rest from reference TRBV2 and TRBJ2-2 gives the full variable domain: EPEVTQTPSHQVTQMGQEVILRCVPISNHLYFYWYRQILGQKVEFLVSFYNNEISEKSEIFDDQFSVERPDGSNFTLKIRSTKLEDSAMYFCASKKEPNTGELFFGEGSRLTVL.

This chain joins TRBV9 and TRBJ1-5; D gene uncertain. Germline CDR1 and CDR2: SGDLS and YYNGEE. V was shortened by 0 bases and J by 3 bases, with 4 bases between the two germline ends. CDR3 length: 13 amino acids. In DNA, the CDR3 is TGTGCCAGCAGCGTAGCTTACAATCAGCCCCAGCATTTT. Translation gives CASSVAYNQPQHF.

This clone has only one observation. The chain joins TRBV10-2 to TRBJ2-3; 9 nucleotides line up with TRBD1. CDR1 and CDR2 from the germline V gene are WSHSY and SAAADI. The CDR3 totals 16 residues. The V and J ends lost 3 bases and 4 bases, in that order; junction bases with no gene match: 8. Here the CDR3 DNA reads TGCGCCAGCAGTGAATCGGGACAGGGTTTCGCAGATACGCAGTATTTT. It is translated as CASSESGQGFADTQYF.

CDR3 DNA sequence: TGTGCCAGCAGTTTCGACCGAGGGTCCTACGAGCAGTACTTC. Its translation is CASSFDRGSYEQYF. The chain is built from TRBV6-5 and TRBJ2-7; possible D gene TRBD2, 5 bases. The germline CDR1 and CDR2 sequences are MNHEY and SVGAGI. The CDR3 sequence is 14 residues long. V lost 4 bases to trimming and J lost 1 base, with 11 bases between them.

This clone has just one count. CDR3: CASSENYSNQPQHF. Here the CDR3 DNA reads TGTGCCAGCAGCGAGAACTATAGCAATCAGCCCCAGCATTTT. The rearrangement joins TRBV2 to TRBJ1-5, with D unresolved. V lost 6 bases, J lost 0 bases, and 9 bases lay in between. The germline gives CDR1 SNHLY, CDR2 FYNNEI. This CDR3 has 14 residues.

The sample holds one count of this clone. The chain has TRBV10-3 and TRBJ2-1; D gene unclear. V gave up 2 bases and J gave up 0 bases, with 5 bases separating them. Per germline, CDR1 ENHRY and CDR2 SYGVKD. CDR3 length: 14 amino acids. The CDR3 here is CAISETSSYNEQFF. The DNA for the CDR3 is TGTGCCATCAGTGAGACGAGCTCCTACAATGAGCAGTTCTTC.

The chain couples TRBV21-1 to TRBJ1-2. TRBV21-1 is listed as a pseudogene. CDR3 length: 17 residues. The CDR3 protein is CASSKDRRNRVPWGYTF. For the CDR3, the DNA is TGTGCCAGCAGCAAAGACCGGCGGAACCGGGTCCCCTGGGGCTACACCTTC.